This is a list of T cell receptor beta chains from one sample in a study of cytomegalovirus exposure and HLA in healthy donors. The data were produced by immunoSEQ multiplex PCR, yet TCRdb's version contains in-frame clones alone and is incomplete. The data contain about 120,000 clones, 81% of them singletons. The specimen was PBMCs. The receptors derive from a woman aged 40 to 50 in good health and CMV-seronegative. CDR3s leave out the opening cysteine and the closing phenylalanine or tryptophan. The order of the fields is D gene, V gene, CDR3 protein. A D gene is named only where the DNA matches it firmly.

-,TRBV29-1,SVEDQDRYEQY
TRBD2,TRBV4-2,ASSPAGTSNEQY
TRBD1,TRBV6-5,ASSLDRGPTEAF
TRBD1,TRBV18,ASSRLPGQAEGNFSGNTIY
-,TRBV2,ASSELSVDPQH
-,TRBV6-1,ASSGGTSPTF
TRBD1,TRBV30,AWYDRGVSSNTEAF
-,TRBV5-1,ASSTQGNYGYT
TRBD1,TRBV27,ASKSPGQGTDTQY
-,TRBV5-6,ASSQGTGGGTEAF
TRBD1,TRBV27,ASRGQPNEKLF
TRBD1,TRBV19,ASGTSGTGGHEQY
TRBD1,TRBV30,AWGLQGAQGKLF
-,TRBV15,ATSRDKGRGNNEQF
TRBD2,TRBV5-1,ASSLGSGYPYNEQF
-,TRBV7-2,ASSLSGYYGYT
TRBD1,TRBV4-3,ASSQATGQLGY
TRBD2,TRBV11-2,ASSLVGSGSDEQF
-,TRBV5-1,ASSPQGLGSYEQY
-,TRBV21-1,ASSVTGENTEAF
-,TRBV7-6,ASSLVQGSGNTIY
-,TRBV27,ASSLLAASSTDTQY
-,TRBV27,ASSLLGGTEAF
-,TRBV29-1,SVVGAYEAF
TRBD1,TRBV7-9,ASSLVDRGERNTEAF
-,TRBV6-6,ASSYVENTEAF